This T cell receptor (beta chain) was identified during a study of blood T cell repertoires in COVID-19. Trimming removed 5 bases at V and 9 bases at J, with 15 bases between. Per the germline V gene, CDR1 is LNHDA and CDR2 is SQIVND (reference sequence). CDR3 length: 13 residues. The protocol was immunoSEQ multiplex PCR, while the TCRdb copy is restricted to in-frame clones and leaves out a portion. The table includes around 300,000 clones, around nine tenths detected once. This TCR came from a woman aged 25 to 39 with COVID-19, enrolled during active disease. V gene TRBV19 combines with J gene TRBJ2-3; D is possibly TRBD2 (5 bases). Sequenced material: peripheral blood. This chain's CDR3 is CASSAGEGRTQYF. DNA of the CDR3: TGTGCCAGTAGTGCGGGTGAGGGAAGGACGCAGTATTTT.